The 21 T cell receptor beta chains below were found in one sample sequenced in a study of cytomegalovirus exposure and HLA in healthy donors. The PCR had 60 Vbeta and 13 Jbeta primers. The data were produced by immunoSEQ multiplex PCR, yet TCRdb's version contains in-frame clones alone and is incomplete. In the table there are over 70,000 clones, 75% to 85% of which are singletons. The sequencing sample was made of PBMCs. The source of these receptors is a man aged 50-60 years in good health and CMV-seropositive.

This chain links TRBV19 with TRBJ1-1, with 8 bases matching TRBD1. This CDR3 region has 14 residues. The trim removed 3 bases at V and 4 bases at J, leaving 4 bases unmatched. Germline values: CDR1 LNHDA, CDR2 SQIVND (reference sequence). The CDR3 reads CASSIQGASTEAFF. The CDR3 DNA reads TGTGCCAGTAGTATTCAGGGGGCCAGCACTGAAGCTTTCTTT.

The CDR3 region has the DNA TGTGCCAGCAGCTCAACAGGGGGTTATTCACCCCTCCACTTT. This gives the protein CASSSTGGYSPLHF. This chain joins TRBV5-4 and TRBJ1-6; 8 nucleotides align to TRBD1. The CDR3 has 14 amino acids. The V gene end was trimmed by 3 bases and the J gene end by 8 bases; junction bases not matched to a gene: 4. Germline-derived CDR1 and CDR2 are SGHNT and YYREEE (reference sequence).

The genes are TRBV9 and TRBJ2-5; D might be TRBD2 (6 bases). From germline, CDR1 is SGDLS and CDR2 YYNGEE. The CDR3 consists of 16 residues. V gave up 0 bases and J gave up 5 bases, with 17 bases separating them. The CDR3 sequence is CASSVDWVGGMETQYF. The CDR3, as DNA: TGTGCCAGCAGCGTAGATTGGGTCGGGGGTATGGAGACCCAGTACTTC.

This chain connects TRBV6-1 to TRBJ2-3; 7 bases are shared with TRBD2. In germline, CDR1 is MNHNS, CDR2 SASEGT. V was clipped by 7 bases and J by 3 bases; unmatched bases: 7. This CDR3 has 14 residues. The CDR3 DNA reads TGTGCCAGCACCCCGGGAGGCACGACAGATACGCAGTATTTT. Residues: CASTPGGTTDTQYF.

The CDR3 nucleotides read TGTGCCAGCAGCCGCGGGGCGGGGGTCAATGAGCAGTTCTTC. It encodes CASSRGAGVNEQFF. The chain joins TRBV7-8 to TRBJ2-1; 7 bases map to TRBD2. This CDR3 contains 14 residues. J gave up 6 bases and V 5 bases, and 7 bases lay outside the gene matches. Germline CDR1 reads SGHVS; CDR2 reads FQNEAQ.

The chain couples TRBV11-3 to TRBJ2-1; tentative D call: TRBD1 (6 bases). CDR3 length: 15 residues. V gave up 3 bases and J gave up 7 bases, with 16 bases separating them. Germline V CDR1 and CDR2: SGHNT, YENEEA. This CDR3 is CASSFRGIPGNEQFF. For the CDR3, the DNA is TGTGCCAGCAGCTTCAGGGGAATCCCAGGTAATGAGCAGTTCTTC. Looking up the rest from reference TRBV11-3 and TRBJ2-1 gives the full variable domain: EAGVVQSPRYKIIEKKQPVAFWCNPISGHNTLYWYLQNLGQGPELLIRYENEEAVDDSQLPKDRFSAERLKGVDSTLKIQPAELGDSAVYLCASSFRGIPGNEQFFGPGTRLTVL.

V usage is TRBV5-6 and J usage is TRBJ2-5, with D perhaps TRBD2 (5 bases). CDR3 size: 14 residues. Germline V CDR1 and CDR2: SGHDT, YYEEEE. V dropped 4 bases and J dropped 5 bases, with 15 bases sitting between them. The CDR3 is CASSLEGQLETQYF. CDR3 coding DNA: TGTGCCAGCAGCCTCGAGGGCCAGCTGGAGACCCAGTACTTC.

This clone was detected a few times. The CDR3 DNA reads TGTGCCAGCAGCAATTTACTAGCGGTACAAACCGGGGAGCTGTTTTTT. Its translation is CASSNLLAVQTGELFF. This chain connects TRBV11-2 to TRBJ2-2; 8 bases map to TRBD2. The junction had 10 bases not matched to a gene; V was cut back by 5 bases and J by 5 bases. This CDR3 contains 16 residues. CDR1 and CDR2 (germline): SGHAT, FQNNGV.

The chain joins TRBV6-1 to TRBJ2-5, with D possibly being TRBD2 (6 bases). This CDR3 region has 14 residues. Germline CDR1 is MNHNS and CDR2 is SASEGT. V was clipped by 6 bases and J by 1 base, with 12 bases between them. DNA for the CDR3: TGTGCCAGCAGGGAGGGACGCTCCCAAGAGACCCAGTACTTC. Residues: CASREGRSQETQYF.

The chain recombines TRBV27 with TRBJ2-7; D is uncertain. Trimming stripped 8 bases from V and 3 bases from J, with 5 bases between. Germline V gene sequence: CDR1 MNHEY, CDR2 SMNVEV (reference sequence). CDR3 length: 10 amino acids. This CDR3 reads CASPHYEQYF. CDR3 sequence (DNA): TGTGCCAGCCCCCACTACGAGCAGTACTTC.

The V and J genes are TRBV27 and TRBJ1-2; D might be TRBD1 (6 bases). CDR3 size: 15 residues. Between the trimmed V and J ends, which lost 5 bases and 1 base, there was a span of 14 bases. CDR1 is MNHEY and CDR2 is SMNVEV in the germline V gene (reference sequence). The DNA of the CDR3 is TGTGCCAGCAGTAGCACAGGGCCCATTAACTATGGCTACACCTTC. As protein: CASSSTGPINYGYTF.

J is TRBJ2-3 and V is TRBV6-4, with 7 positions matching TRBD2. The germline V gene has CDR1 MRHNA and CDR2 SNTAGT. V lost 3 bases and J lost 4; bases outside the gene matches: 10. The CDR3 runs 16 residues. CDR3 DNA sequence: TGTGCCAGCAGTGATGAAGCGGGATGGGGGGCAGATACGCAGTATTTT. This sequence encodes CASSDEAGWGADTQYF.

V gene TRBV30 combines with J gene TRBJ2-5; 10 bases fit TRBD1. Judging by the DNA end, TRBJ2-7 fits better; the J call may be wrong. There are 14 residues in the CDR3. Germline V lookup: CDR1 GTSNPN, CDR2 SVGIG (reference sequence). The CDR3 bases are TGTGCCTGGAATTGGGACAGGGGCTTACACGAGCAGTACTTC. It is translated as CAWNWDRGLHEQYF.

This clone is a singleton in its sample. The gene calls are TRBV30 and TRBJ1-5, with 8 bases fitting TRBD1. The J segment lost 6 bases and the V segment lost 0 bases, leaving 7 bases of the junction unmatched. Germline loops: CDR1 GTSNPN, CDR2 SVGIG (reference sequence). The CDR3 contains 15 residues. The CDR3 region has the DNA TGTGCCTGGAGTGTAGGACAGGGAAAAAGTCAGCCCCAGCATTTT. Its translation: CAWSVGQGKSQPQHF. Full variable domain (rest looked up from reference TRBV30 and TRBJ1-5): SQTIHQWPATLVQPVGSPLSLECTVEGTSNPNLYWYRQAAGRGLQLLFYSVGIGQISSEVPQNLSASRPQDRQFILSSKKLLLSDSGFYLCAWSVGQGKSQPQHFGDGTRLSIL.

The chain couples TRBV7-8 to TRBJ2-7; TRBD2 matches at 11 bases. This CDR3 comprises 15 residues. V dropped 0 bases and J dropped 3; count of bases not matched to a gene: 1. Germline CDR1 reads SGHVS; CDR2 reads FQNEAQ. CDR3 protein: CASSLATSGNYEQYF. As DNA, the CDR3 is TGTGCCAGCAGCTTAGCGACTAGCGGGAACTACGAGCAGTACTTC.

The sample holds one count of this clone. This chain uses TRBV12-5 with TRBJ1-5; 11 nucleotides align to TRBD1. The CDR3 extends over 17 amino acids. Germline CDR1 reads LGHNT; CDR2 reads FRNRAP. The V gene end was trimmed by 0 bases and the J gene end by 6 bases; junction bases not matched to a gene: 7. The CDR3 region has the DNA TGTGCTAGTGGTTTGGTACGTGGACAGGGGGCCGTTCAGCCCCAGCATTTT. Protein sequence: CASGLVRGQGAVQPQHF. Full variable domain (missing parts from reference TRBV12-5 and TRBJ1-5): DARVTQTPRHKVTEMGQEVTMRCQPILGHNTVFWYRQTMMQGLELLAYFRNRAPLDDSGMPKDRFSAEMPDATLATLKIQPSEPRDSAVYFCASGLVRGQGAVQPQHFGDGTRLSIL.

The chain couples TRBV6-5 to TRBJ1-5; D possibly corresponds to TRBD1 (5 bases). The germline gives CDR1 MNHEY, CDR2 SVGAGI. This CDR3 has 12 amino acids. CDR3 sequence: CGSGRSNQPQHF. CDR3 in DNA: TGTGGATCAGGGAGGAGCAATCAGCCCCAGCATTTT.

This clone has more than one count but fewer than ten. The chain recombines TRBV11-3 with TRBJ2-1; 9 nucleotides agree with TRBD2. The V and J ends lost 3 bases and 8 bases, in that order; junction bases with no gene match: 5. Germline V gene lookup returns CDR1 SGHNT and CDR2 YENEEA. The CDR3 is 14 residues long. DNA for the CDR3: TGTGCCAGCAGCTTTCGACTAGCGGAGCATGAGCAGTTCTTC. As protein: CASSFRLAEHEQFF.

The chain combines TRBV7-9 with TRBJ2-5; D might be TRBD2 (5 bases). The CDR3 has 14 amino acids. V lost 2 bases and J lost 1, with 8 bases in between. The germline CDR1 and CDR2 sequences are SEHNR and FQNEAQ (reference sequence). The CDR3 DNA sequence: TGTGCCAGCAGCTTAAGCCTAGCCCAAGAGACCCAGTACTTC. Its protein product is CASSLSLAQETQYF.

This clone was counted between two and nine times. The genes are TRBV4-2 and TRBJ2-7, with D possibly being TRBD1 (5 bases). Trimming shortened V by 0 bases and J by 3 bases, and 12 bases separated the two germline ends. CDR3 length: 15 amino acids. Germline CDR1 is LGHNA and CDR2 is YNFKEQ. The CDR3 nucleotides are TGTGCCAGCAGCCAAGATTCGGACACTTTCTACGAGCAGTACTTC. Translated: CASSQDSDTFYEQYF.

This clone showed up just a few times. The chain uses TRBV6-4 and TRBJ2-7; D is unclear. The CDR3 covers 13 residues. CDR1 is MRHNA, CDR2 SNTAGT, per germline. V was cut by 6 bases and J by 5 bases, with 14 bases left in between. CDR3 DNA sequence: TGTGCCAGCAGCCAAGCCCCAAATAACGAGCAGTACTTC. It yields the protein CASSQAPNNEQYF.